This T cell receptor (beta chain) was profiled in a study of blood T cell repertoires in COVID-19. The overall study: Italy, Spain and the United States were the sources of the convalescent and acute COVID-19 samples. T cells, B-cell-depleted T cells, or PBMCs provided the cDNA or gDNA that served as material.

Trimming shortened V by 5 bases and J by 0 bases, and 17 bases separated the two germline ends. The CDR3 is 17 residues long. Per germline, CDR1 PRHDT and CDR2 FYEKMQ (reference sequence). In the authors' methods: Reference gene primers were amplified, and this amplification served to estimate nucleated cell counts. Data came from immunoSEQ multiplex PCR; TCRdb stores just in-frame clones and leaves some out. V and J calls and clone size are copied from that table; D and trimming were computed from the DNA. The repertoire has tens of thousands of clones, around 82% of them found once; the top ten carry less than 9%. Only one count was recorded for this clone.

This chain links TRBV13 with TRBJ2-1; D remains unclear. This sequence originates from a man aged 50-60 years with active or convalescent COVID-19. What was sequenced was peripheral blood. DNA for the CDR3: TGTGCCAGCAGCCGGAGAGGCGGCCCGAGCTCCTACAATGAGCAGTTCTTC. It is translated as CASSRRGGPSSYNEQFF.